The text below deals with one T cell receptor (beta chain). Antigen specificity is unknown. V was pared by 7 bases and J by 4 bases, with 8 bases of the junction left unmatched. CDR1 and CDR2 from the germline V gene are LNHDA and SQIVND (reference sequence). The CDR3 contains 14 residues. Exclusion followed for patients with uncontrolled infection, other autoimmune disease, pregnancy or lactation. The source of the PBMCs was around 9 ml of fresh peripheral blood. TCR beta CDR3 sequences were amplified from RNA transcripts. Primed by the HTBI set, a first-round RT-PCR was run on the TCR CDR3. TCRdb used MiXCR to reprocess the multiplex PCR reads, holding one entry per CDR3 protein. The table shows hundreds of thousands of distinct CDR3 sequences, with 16% occurring only once. The sample comes from a study of T cells in Graves' hyperthyroidism and ophthalmopathy. Notes on the study in general: Model-based prediction identified ophthalmopathy a median roughly 6.1 months prior to its onset. Most thyroid clonotypes with frequency above 0.001 were detected in blood.

The chain uses TRBV19 and TRBJ2-3; 7 bases are shared with TRBD2. Sequenced material: blood. The source of this sequence is a woman under 30 with Graves' ophthalmopathy. This CDR3 is CASNPGLGPDTQYF. CDR3 nucleotide sequence: TGTGCCAGTAACCCTGGACTAGGGCCAGATACGCAGTATTTT.